This passage covers 24 T cell receptor beta chains from one sample sequenced in a study of spatial heterogeneity in lung cancer. This sample's time point: sample taken at primary tumor resection. TCRdb itself ran the 5' RACE reads through MiXCR, one entry per CDR3 protein. This table holds tens of thousands of distinct CDR3 sequences, roughly 12% found once. The starting material was PBMCs, obtained at surgery. The source of these receptors is a male donor with early-stage non-small cell lung cancer.

This clonotype was picked up a small number of times. This chain joins TRBV27 and TRBJ2-1; weak D call: TRBD2 (5 bases). The CDR3 has 14 amino acids. Germline V gene sequence: CDR1 MNHEY, CDR2 SMNVEV (reference sequence). V shed 3 bases and J shed 1 base, with 7 bases lying between them. The CDR3 region is CASSFGLSYNEQFF. In DNA, the CDR3 is TGTGCCAGCAGTTTCGGACTTTCCTACAATGAGCAGTTCTTC.

The V call is TRBV5-1, the J call TRBJ2-2, with TRBD2 matching 10 bases. V shed 4 bases, J shed 0 bases, and the junction held 3 bases outside the gene matches. The CDR3 is 16 amino acids. CDR1 is SGHRS, CDR2 YFSETQ, per germline. The CDR3: CASSELAGTNTGELFF. The DNA of the CDR3 is TGCGCCAGCAGCGAACTAGCGGGAACGAACACCGGGGAGCTGTTTTTT.

The chain uses TRBV11-2 and TRBJ1-3; no reliable D call. V was cut by 1 base and J by 7 bases, with 11 bases left in between. Germline-derived CDR1 and CDR2 are SGHAT and FQNNGV. The CDR3 covers 14 residues. CDR3 nucleotides: TGTGCCAGCAGCTTAGGGAGGGCATCGAACACCATATATTTT. It encodes CASSLGRASNTIYF.

Ten or more counts support this clonotype. This chain joins TRBV12-3 or TRBV12-4 and TRBJ2-7; 8 bases map to TRBD1. Trimming cost V 5 bases and J 3 bases; bases outside gene matches: 6. The CDR3 totals 14 residues. CDR3 DNA: TGTGCCAGCAGTACGGTGACAGGGGTCTACGAGCAGTACTTC. This encodes CASSTVTGVYEQYF.

This clonotype has at least ten counts. CDR3 nucleotides: TGTGCCAGCATGAGGTCTCAGAGCTCCTACGAGCAGTACTTC. It translates to CASMRSQSSYEQYF. The V gene is TRBV6-5, the J gene TRBJ2-7; D unresolved. V was trimmed by 7 bases and J by 0 bases, leaving 13 bases between them. The germline CDR1 and CDR2 sequences are MNHEY and SVGAGI. The CDR3 is 14 residues long.

This clonotype was observed a handful of times. The chain recombines TRBV12-3 or TRBV12-4 with TRBJ1-2; 9 nucleotides match TRBD1. The CDR3 is 13 residues long. The ends lost 5 bases at V and 8 bases at J; junction bases unmatched: 6. The CDR3 bases are TGTGCCAGCAGTAAACGGACAGGGGAAGGCTACACCTTC. Amino acids: CASSKRTGEGYTF.

Only a few counts were recorded for this clonotype. The chain carries TRBV29-1 and TRBJ2-3, with D possibly TRBD2 on 5 matching bases. V was cut by 0 bases and J by 2 bases, with 15 bases left in between. CDR3 length: 16 residues. CDR1 and CDR2 (germline): SQVTM, ANQGSEA. DNA for the CDR3: TGCAGCGTTGAAGAGAGGGTCGCTTCCAACACAGATACGCAGTATTTT. Translation: CSVEERVASNTDTQYF.

The chain links TRBV20-1 to TRBJ2-5; D remains ambiguous. The CDR3 has 14 residues. V was pared by 0 bases and J by 4 bases, with 12 bases between. From germline, CDR1 is DFQATT and CDR2 SNEGSKA (reference sequence). DNA of the CDR3: TGCAGTGCTAGAGACCCCACCTTTGGAGAGACCCAGTACTTC. This codes for CSARDPTFGETQYF.

This clonotype was counted between two and nine times. The chain uses TRBV12-3 or TRBV12-4 and TRBJ2-6, with D possibly being TRBD1 (6 bases). V was pared by 3 bases and J by 3 bases, with 6 bases between. The CDR3 runs 14 residues. The CDR3 DNA reads TGTGCCAGCAGTTTCAGGGGTGGGGCCAACGTCCTGACTTTC. Its protein product is CASSFRGGANVLTF.

This clonotype was detected only a few times. The chain couples TRBV3-1 to TRBJ2-7; 8 bases match TRBD1. The V segment lost 3 bases and the J segment 3 bases; nucleotides outside the gene matches: 4. The CDR3 is 14 amino acids. Germline V gene lookup returns CDR1 LGHDT and CDR2 YNNKEL (reference sequence). This CDR3 is CASSQPGQDYEQYF. CDR3 coding DNA: TGTGCCAGCAGCCAGCCGGGACAGGACTACGAGCAGTACTTC.

The J gene is TRBJ1-1, the V gene TRBV11-2, with TRBD1 matching over 7 bases. This CDR3 comprises 14 residues. Germline CDR1 and CDR2: SGHAT and FQNNGV. The J segment lost 6 bases and the V segment lost 2 bases, leaving 6 bases of the junction unmatched. The CDR3 DNA follows: TGTGCCAGCAGCTTAAGACAGGGCAATGCTGAAGCTTTCTTT. It yields the protein CASSLRQGNAEAFF.

This clonotype showed up just a few times. V usage is TRBV2 and J usage is TRBJ1-3; no definite D call. The CDR3 is 13 amino acids. Between the trimmed V and J ends, which lost 7 bases and 0 bases, there was a span of 7 bases. The germline V gene has CDR1 SNHLY and CDR2 FYNNEI. DNA for the CDR3: TGTGCCAGCACAGGAGTCTCTGGAAACACCATATATTTT. Protein: CASTGVSGNTIYF.

This clonotype came up a few times. V usage is TRBV10-3 and J usage is TRBJ1-2, with a tentative D call TRBD1 (5 bases). CDR3 size: 12 residues. The germline CDR1 and CDR2 sequences are ENHRY and SYGVKD. Trimming removed 5 bases from V and 5 bases from J, with 9 bases in between. CDR3 sequence reads: CAISRDSYGYTF. The DNA of the CDR3 is TGTGCCATCAGTCGGGACTCGTATGGCTACACCTTC.

This clonotype appeared many times. This chain uses TRBV7-9 with TRBJ2-7, with 7 bases that match TRBD1. The CDR3 extends over 16 amino acids. After removal of 4 bases from V and 0 bases from J, the junction contained 9 bases not matched to a gene. CDR1 SEHNR and CDR2 FQNEAQ come from the germline V gene (reference sequence). CDR3 residues: CASSWDRVGPSYEQYF. The DNA of the CDR3 is TGTGCCAGCAGCTGGGACAGAGTGGGACCCTCCTACGAGCAGTACTTC. Drawing the rest from reference TRBV7-9 and TRBJ2-7, the complete variable domain is DTGVSQNPRHKITKRGQNVTFRCDPISEHNRLYWYRQTLGQGPEFLTYFQNEAQLEKSRLLSDRFSAERPKGSFSTLEIQRTEQGDSAMYLCASSWDRVGPSYEQYFGPGTRLTVT.

In its sample, this clonotype was seen a few times. The chain carries TRBV19 and TRBJ2-3; D may be TRBD2 (5 bases). The CDR3 runs 13 residues. The V gene lost 5 bases and the J gene lost 3 bases, with 9 bases spanning the gap. Germline CDR1 LNHDA, CDR2 SQIVND (reference sequence). The chain's CDR3 is CASSVLATDTQYF. For the CDR3, the DNA is TGTGCCAGTAGTGTATTAGCGACAGATACGCAGTATTTT.

This clonotype was counted many times. The chain uses TRBV24-1 and TRBJ2-1; D gene ambiguous. Germline-derived CDR1 and CDR2 are KGHDR and SFDVKD. This CDR3 spans 14 amino acids. V lost 5 bases to trimming and J lost 2 bases, with 9 bases between them. In DNA form, the CDR3 reads TGTGCCACCAGTGTACATGGGACCTACAATGAGCAGTTCTTC. It is translated as CATSVHGTYNEQFF.

The sample holds many counts of this clonotype. The CDR3 region is CASSSPTSAPNTGELFF. In nucleotides, the CDR3 is TGTGCCAGCAGCTCTCCGACTAGTGCCCCGAACACCGGGGAGCTGTTTTTT. This chain uses TRBV7-6 with TRBJ2-2; TRBD2 is a possible D gene (6 bases). The V end was cut by 4 bases, the J end by 0 bases, with 15 bases between. Germline values: CDR1 SGHVS, CDR2 FNYEAQ. The CDR3 covers 17 residues.

The table lists this clonotype with a few counts. CDR3 coding DNA: TGTGCCAGCAGCTTAATGGGGTCTGGAAACACCATATATTTT. This encodes CASSLMGSGNTIYF. This chain joins TRBV7-2 and TRBJ1-3, with D unclear. CDR3 length equals 14 residues. Trimming took off 2 bases at V and 1 base at J, with 6 bases between the two ends. Germline V gene lookup returns CDR1 SGHTA and CDR2 FQGNSA.

The rearrangement uses TRBV7-9 and TRBJ2-1; 7 bases line up with TRBD1. The CDR3 is 16 residues long. The germline V gene encodes CDR1 SEHNR and CDR2 FQNEAQ (reference sequence). Losses at the gene ends were 7 bases for V and 4 bases for J; bases not matched to a gene: 13. CDR3 sequence reads: CASKTGTVGPYNEQFF. As DNA, the CDR3 is TGTGCCAGCAAAACCGGGACAGTGGGCCCGTACAATGAGCAGTTCTTC.

This clonotype was seen only a few times. V and J are TRBV20-1 and TRBJ2-2; the D is unclear. Germline V gene sequence: CDR1 DFQATT, CDR2 SNEGSKA (reference sequence). V gave up 5 bases and J gave up 0 bases, with 13 bases separating them. The CDR3 has 15 residues. CDR3 sequence: CSAAWGNPNTGELFF. For the CDR3, the DNA is TGCAGTGCTGCGTGGGGTAATCCGAACACCGGGGAGCTGTTTTTT.

The rearrangement joins TRBV7-2 to TRBJ2-3, with 7 bases matching TRBD2. There are 16 residues in the CDR3. CDR1 and CDR2 from the germline V gene are SGHTA and FQGNSA. J lost 7 bases, V lost 1 base, and 11 bases had no gene match. As DNA, the CDR3 is TGTGCCAGCAGCTTAGAGGCCAGCGGGGCGTTGAATACGCAGTATTTT. Residues: CASSLEASGALNTQYF. The variable domain in full, with the rest retrieved from reference TRBV7-2 and TRBJ2-3, is GAGVSQSPSNKVTEKGKDVELRCDPISGHTALYWYRQSLGQGLEFLIYFQGNSAPDKSGLPSDRFSAERTGGSVSTLTIQRTQQEDSAVYLCASSLEASGALNTQYFGPGTRLTVL.

The sample holds a few counts of this clonotype. The chain joins TRBV10-3 to TRBJ1-1; D unresolved. CDR1 and CDR2 (germline): ENHRY, SYGVKD. This CDR3 region has 14 residues. Trimming removed 3 bases at V and 0 bases at J, with 8 bases between. CDR3 coding DNA: TGTGCCATCAGTGACTCCGACATGAACACTGAAGCTTTCTTT. Protein: CAISDSDMNTEAFF.

This clonotype was counted between two and nine times. This sequence joins TRBV29-1 and TRBJ1-2, with TRBD1 as a possible D gene (6 bases). The CDR3 is 19 amino acids. Germline loops: CDR1 SQVTM, CDR2 ANQGSEA. V lost 1 base and J 0 bases, leaving 24 bases between the germline ends. The CDR3 coding sequence is TGCAGCGTTGAAGCCCCCCACAGGGCTCCTAGAATCTCTAACTATGGCTACACCTTC. It translates to CSVEAPHRAPRISNYGYTF.

In this sample, this clonotype turned up a few times. The rearrangement joins TRBV20-1 to TRBJ1-6; 7 bases are shared with TRBD1. CDR1 and CDR2 from the germline V gene are DFQATT and SNEGSKA (reference sequence). CDR3 length: 14 residues. The V segment lost 3 bases and the J segment 6 bases; nucleotides outside the gene matches: 5. CDR3 residues: CSARRGGGNSPLHF. The CDR3 nucleotides are TGCAGTGCTAGGCGAGGGGGCGGTAATTCACCCCTCCACTTT.